What follows is one T cell receptor beta chain and its context. As yet, its antigen is unknown. This entry comes from a study of cytomegalovirus exposure and HLA in healthy donors. Findings of the study overall: Later work found most CMV-associated TCR beta chains apparently HLA-restricted.

From germline, CDR1 is MNHEY and CDR2 SMNVEV (reference sequence). The ends were cut back, 1 base at V and 7 bases at J, with 11 bases in the middle. This CDR3 contains 14 residues. It was with 60 Vbeta and 13 Jbeta primers that the PCR ran. Sequencing used immunoSEQ multiplex PCR; TCRdb keeps in-frame clones, though not all of them. This table lists 100,000 to 150,000 clones. Specimen: PBMCs. The clonotype originates from a man between 18 and 29 years old in good health and CMV-seronegative. This rearrangement joins TRBV27 to TRBJ1-5, with a possible D match to TRBD1 (5 bases). The CDR3 bases are TGTGCCAGCAGTTTATACACAGGCGGACAGCCCCAGCATTTT. Its translation: CASSLYTGGQPQHF.